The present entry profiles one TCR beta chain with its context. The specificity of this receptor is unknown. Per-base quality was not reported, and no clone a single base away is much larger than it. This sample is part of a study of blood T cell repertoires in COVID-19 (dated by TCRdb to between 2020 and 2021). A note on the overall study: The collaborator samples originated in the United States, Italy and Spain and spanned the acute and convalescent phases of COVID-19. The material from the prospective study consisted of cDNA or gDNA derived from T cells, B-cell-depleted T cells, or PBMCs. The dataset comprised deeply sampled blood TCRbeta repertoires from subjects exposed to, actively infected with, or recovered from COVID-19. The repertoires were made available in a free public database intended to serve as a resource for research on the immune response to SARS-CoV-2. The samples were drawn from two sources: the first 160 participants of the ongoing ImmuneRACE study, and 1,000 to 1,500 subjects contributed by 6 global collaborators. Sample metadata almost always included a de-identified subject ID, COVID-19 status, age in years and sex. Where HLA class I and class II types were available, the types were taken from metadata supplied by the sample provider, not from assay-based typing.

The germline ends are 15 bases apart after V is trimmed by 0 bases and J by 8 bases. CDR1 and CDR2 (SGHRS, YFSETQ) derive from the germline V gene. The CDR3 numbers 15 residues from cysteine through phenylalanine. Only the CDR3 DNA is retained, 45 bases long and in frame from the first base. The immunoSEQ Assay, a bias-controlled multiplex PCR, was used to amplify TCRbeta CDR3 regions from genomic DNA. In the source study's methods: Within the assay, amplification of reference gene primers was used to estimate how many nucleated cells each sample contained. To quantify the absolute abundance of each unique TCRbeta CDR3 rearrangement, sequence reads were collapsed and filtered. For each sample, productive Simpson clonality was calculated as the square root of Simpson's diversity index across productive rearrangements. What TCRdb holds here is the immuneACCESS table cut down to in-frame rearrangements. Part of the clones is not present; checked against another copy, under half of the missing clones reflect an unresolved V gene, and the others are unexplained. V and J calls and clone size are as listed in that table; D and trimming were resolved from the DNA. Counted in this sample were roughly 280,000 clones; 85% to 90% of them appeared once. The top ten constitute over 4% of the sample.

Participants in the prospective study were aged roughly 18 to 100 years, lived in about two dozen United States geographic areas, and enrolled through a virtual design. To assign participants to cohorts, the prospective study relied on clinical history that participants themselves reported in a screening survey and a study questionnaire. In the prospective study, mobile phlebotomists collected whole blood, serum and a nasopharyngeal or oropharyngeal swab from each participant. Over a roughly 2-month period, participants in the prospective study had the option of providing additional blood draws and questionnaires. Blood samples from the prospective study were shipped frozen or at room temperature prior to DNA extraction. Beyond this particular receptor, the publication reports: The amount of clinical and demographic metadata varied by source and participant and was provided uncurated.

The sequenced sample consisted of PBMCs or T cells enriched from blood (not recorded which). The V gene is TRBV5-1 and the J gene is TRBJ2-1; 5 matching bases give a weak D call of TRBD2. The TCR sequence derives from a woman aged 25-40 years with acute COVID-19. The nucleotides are TGCGCCAGCAGCTTGGGGATAGCGCGGTCGGATGAGCAGTTCTTC. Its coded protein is CASSLGIARSDEQFF.